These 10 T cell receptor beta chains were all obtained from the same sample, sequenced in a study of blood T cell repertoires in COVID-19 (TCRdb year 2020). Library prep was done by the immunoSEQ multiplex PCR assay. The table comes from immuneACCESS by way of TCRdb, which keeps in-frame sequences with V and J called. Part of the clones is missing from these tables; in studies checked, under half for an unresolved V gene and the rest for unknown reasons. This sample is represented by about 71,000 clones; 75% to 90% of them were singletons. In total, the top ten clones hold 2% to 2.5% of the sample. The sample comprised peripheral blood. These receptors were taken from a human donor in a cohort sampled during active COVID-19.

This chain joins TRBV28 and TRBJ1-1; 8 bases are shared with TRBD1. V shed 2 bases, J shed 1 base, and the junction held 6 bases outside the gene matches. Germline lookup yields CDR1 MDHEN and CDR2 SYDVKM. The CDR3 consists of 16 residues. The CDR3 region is CASSLLPGQGNTEAFF. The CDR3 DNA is TGTGCCAGCAGTTTACTCCCCGGACAGGGGAACACTGAAGCTTTCTTT.

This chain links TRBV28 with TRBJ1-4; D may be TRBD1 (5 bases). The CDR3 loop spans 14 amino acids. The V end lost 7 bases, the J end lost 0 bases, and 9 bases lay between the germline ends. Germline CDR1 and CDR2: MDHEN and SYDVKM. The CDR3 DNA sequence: TGTGCCAGCACGGGACTTCCAACTAATGAAAAACTGTTTTTT. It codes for CASTGLPTNEKLFF.

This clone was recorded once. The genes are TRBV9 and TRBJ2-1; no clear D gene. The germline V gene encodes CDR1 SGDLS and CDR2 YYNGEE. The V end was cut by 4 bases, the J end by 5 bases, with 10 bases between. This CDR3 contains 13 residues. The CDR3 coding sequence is TGTGCCAGCAGCTCAAGACGGGACAATGAGCAGTTCTTC. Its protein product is CASSSRRDNEQFF.

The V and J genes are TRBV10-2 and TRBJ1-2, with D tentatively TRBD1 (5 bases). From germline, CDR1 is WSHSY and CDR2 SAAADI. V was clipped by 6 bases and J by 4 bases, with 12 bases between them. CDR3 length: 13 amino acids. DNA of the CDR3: TGCGCCAGCAGCAACGCGGGGGTCTATGGCTACACCTTC. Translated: CASSNAGVYGYTF.

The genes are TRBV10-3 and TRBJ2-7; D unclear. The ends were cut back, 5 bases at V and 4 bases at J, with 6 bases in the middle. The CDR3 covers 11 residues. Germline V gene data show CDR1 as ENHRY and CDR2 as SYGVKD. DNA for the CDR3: TGTGCCATCAGTCAGAAGTACGAGCAGTACTTC. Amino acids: CAISQKYEQYF.

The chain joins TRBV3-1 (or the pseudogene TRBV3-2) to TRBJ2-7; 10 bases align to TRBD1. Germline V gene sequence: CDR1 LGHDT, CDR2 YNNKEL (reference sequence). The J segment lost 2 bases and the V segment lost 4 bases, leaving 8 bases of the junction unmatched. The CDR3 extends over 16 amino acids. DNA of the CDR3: TGTGCCAGCAGCCGAGGGACGGGACAGGGGACCTACGAGCAGTACTTC. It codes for CASSRGTGQGTYEQYF.

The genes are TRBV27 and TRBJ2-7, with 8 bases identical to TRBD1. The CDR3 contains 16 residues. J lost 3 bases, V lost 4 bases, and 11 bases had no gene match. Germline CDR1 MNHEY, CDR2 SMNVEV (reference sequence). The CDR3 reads CASSSRAGQGYYEQYF. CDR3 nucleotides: TGTGCCAGCAGTTCGCGTGCCGGACAGGGATACTACGAGCAGTACTTC.

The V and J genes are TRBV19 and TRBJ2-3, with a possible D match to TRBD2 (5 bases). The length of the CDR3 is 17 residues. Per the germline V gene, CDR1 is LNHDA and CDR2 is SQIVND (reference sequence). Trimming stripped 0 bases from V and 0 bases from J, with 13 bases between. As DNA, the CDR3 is TGTGCCAGTAGTATAGATGTCGCTAGCCGCAGCACAGATACGCAGTATTTT. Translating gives CASSIDVASRSTDTQYF.

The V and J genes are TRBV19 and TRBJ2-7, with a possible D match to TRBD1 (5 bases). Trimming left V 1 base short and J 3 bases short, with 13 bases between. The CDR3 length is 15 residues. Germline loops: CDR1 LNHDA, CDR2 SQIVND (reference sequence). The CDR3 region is CASSIGRQPFYEQYF. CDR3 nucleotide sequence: TGTGCCAGTAGTATAGGAAGACAGCCCTTCTACGAGCAGTACTTC.

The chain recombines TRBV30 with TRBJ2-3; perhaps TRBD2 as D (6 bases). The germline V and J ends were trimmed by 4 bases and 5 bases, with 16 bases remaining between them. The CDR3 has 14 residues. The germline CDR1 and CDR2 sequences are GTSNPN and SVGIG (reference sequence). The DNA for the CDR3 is TGTGCCTGGATAAACAATAGGGGAGGAGATACGCAGTATTTT. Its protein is CAWINNRGGDTQYF.